This T cell receptor (beta chain) was obtained from a study of prognosis after radiotherapy for stage I lung cancer. The CDR3 loop spans 14 amino acids. Amplification of TCR beta CDR3 from genomic DNA used two-round multiplex PCR. Individual primers that were specific to each TRBV and TRBJ gene served in first-round PCR. One entry per CDR3 protein, called by TCRdb with MiXCR from the multiplex PCR reads. The sample shows fewer than 15,000 distinct CDR3 sequences, about 50% of them seen only once. Study-level findings and limits: Lower values of Shannon entropy after stereotactic body radiation therapy were seen in patients who developed distant metastases.

Concerning this clonotype: Its specificity is unknown. An end of the junction does not agree with germline; a read error may underlie this.

The sample in question was PBMCs, obtained before or after stereotactic body radiation therapy (not recorded which). The chain joins TRBV12-3 or TRBV12-4 to TRBJ2-2; 7 nucleotides align to TRBD1. This TCR was recovered from a donor aged 50 or older with non-small cell lung cancer. The CDR3 sequence is CASNPYRGNTGELF. The CDR3 bases are TGTGCCAGCAATCCCTACAGGGGTAACACCGGGGAGCTGTTT.